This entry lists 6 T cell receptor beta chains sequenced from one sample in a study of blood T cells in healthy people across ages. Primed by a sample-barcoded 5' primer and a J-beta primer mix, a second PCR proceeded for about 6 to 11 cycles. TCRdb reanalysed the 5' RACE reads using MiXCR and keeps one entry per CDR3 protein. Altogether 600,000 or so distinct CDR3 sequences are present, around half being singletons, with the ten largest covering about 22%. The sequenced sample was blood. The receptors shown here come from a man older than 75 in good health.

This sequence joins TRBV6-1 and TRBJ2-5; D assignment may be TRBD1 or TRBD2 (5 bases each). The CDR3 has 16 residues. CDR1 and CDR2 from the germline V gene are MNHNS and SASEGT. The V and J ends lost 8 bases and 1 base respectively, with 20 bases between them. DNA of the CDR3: TGTGCCAGCGGGAGCCGGATTCAGGGTCCCCAAGAGACCCAGTACTTC. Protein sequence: CASGSRIQGPQETQYF.

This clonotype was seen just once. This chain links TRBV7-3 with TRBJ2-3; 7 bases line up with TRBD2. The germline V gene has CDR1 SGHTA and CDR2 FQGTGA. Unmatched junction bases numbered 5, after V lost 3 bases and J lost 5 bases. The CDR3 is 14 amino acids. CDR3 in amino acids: CASSLGGRLDTQYF. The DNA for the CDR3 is TGTGCCAGCAGCTTGGGCGGGAGACTAGATACGCAGTATTTT.

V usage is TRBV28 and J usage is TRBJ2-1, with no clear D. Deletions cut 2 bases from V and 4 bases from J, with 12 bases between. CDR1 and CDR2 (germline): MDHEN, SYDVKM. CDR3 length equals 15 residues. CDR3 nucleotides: TGTGCCAGCAGTTTAGGACCGGGCCTATACAATGAGCAGTTCTTC. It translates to CASSLGPGLYNEQFF.

The CDR3 sequence is CASSPLRLAGGKNEQFF. The CDR3 nucleotides read TGTGCCAGCAGTCCCCTCCGACTAGCGGGGGGGAAAAATGAGCAGTTCTTC. The J gene is TRBJ2-1, the V gene TRBV12-3 or TRBV12-4; 14 bases align to TRBD2. This CDR3 is built from 17 residues. Trimming cost V 5 bases and J 7 bases; bases outside gene matches: 10.

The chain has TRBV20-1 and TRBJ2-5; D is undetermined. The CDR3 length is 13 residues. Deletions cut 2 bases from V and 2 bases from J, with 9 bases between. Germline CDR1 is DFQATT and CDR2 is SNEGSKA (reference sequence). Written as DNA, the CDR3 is TGCAGTGCTAGAATTGGCGGACAAGAGACCCAGTACTTC. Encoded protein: CSARIGGQETQYF.

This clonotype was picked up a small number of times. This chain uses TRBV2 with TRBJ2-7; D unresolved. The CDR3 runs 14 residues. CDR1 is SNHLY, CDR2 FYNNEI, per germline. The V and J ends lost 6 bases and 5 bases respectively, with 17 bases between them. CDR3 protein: CASRPLGSVDEQYF. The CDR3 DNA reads TGTGCCAGCAGGCCCCTCGGGTCTGTCGACGAGCAGTACTTC.